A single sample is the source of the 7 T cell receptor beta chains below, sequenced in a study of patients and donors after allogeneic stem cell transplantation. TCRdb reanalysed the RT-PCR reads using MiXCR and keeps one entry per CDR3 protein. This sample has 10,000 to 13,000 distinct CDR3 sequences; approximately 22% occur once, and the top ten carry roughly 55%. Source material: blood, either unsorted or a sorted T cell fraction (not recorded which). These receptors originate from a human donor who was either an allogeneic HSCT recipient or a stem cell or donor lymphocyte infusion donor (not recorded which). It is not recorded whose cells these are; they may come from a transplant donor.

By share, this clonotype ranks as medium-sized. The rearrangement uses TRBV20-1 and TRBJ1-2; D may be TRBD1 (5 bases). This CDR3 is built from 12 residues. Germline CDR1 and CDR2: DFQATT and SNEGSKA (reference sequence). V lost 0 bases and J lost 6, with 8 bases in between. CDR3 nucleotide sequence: TGCAGTGCTAGAGATCAGGGTAATGGCTACACCTTC. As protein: CSARDQGNGYTF.

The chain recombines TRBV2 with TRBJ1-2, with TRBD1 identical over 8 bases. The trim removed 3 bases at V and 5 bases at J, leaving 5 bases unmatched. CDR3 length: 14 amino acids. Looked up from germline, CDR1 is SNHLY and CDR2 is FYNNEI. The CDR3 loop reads CASSEIGQGYGYTF. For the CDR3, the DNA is TGTGCCAGCAGTGAGATAGGACAGGGTTATGGCTACACCTTC.

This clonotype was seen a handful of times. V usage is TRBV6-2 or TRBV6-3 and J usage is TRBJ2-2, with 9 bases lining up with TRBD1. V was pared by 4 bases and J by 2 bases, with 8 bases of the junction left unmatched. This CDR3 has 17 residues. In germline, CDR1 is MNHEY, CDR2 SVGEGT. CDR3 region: CASSLFPGQGNTGELFF. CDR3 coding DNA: TGTGCCAGCAGTTTATTCCCGGGACAGGGTAACACCGGGGAGCTGTTTTTT.

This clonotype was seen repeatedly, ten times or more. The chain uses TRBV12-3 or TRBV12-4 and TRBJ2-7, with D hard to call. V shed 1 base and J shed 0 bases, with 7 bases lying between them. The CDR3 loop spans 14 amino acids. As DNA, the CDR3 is TGTGCCAGCAGTTTAGAACGGAGCTCCTACGAGCAGTACTTC. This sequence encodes CASSLERSSYEQYF.

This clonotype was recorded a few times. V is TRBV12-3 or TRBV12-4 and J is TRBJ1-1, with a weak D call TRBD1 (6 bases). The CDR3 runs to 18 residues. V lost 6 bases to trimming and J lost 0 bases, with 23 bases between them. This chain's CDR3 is CASSLVGGRWIMNTEAFF. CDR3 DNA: TGTGCCAGCAGCCTCGTGGGGGGGCGGTGGATCATGAACACTGAAGCTTTCTTT.

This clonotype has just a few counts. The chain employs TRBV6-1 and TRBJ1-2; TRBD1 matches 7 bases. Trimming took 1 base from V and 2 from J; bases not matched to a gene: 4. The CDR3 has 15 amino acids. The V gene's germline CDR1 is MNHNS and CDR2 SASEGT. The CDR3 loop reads CASSEGGQNNYGYTF. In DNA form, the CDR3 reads TGTGCCAGCAGTGAAGGGGGACAGAACAACTATGGCTACACCTTC.

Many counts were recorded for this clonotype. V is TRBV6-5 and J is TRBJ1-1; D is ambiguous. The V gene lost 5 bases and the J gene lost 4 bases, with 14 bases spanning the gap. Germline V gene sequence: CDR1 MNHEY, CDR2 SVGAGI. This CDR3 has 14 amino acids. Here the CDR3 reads CASSGSKVGTEAFF. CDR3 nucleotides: TGTGCCAGCAGTGGATCAAAGGTCGGCACTGAAGCTTTCTTT.